The T cell receptor beta chain under discussion was sequenced for a study of cytomegalovirus exposure and HLA in healthy donors. General study findings and limits: A missense DCLRE1C variant was associated with V- and J-gene trimming of TCR beta chains in a later analysis, and an independent cohort replicated the association. Presence/absence comparisons presumed near-even sequencing depth among donors. Follow-up analysis found HLA locus-dependent TCR association rates, highest for DRB1 and lowest for HLA-C. Earlier results showed most TCR beta V segments being productive about 87% or about 30% of the time.

Both 60 Vbeta primers and 13 Jbeta primers went into the PCR. Data came from immunoSEQ multiplex PCR; TCRdb stores just in-frame clones and leaves some out. The data contain about 94,000 clones, 50% to 75% of them singletons. On this clone: No antigen is known for it.

V lost 4 bases to trimming and J lost 3 bases; unmatched junction nucleotides: 8. In germline, CDR1 is SGHDT, CDR2 YYEEEE. This CDR3 is built from 16 residues. The TCR was taken from a man aged 25 to 40 in good health and CMV-seronegative. Sequencing was done on a sample of PBMCs. The chain employs TRBV5-6 and TRBJ2-1, with TRBD2 matching over 9 bases. The CDR3 is CASSPMTSGDYNEQFF. The CDR3 bases are TGTGCCAGCAGCCCAATGACTAGCGGAGACTACAATGAGCAGTTCTTC.